A single sample is the source of the 27 T cell receptor beta chains below, sequenced in a study of beta chain features in type 1 diabetes. Expressed TCRB transcripts were sequenced because the isolated RNA had all been reverse transcribed beforehand. Libraries were prepared by immunoSEQ multiplex PCR; TCRdb keeps only in-frame clonotypes and omits some of them. The sample records under 550,000 clones, more than 9.5% being singletons. Input material: naive CD4+ T cells from blood. The receptors were sampled from a woman in her late teens or twenties in good health.

This clone has just a few counts. This chain uses TRBV10-3 with TRBJ2-7; TRBD2 matches 9 bases. With 8 bases clipped from V and 5 bases from J, the junction kept 4 bases outside the gene matches. CDR1 and CDR2 (germline): ENHRY, SYGVKD. The CDR3 spans 12 residues. CDR3 DNA sequence: TGTGCCATCTCGGCGGGAGGGGACGAGCAGTACTTC. This codes for CAISAGGDEQYF.

The sample holds a few counts of this clone. CDR3 bases: TGTGCCAGCAGCCCTAATAATTCACCCCTCCACTTT. Translating it yields CASSPNNSPLHF. The chain has TRBV7-2 and TRBJ1-6; D uncertain. CDR1 is SGHTA and CDR2 is FQGNSA in the germline V gene. Between the trimmed V and J ends, which lost 5 bases and 5 bases, there was a span of 4 bases. This CDR3 has 12 amino acids.

A few counts support this clone. The chain has TRBV7-2 and TRBJ2-1, with TRBD1 matching over 9 bases. V gave up 1 base and J gave up 8 bases; unmatched junction bases: 3. CDR1 is SGHTA, CDR2 FQGNSA, per germline. This CDR3 region has 14 residues. The CDR3 spells CASSLGQGVYEQFF. In DNA, the CDR3 is TGTGCCAGCAGCTTAGGACAGGGGGTTTATGAGCAGTTCTTC.

This clone was seen a handful of times. This chain uses TRBV4-3 with TRBJ2-4; TRBD2 is a possible D gene (5 bases). Deletions cut 4 bases from V and 2 bases from J, with 15 bases between. This CDR3 is 16 amino acids long. From germline, CDR1 is LGHNA and CDR2 YSLEER. CDR3 protein: CASSRQPLVTKNIQYF. The CDR3, as DNA: TGCGCCAGCAGCCGACAACCACTAGTCACCAAAAACATTCAGTACTTC.

This clone came up once. This chain links TRBV5-1 with TRBJ1-1; no clear D gene. The CDR3 runs to 13 residues. Germline CDR1 SGHRS, CDR2 YFSETQ. V was trimmed by 5 bases and J by 0 bases, leaving 8 bases between them. CDR3 coding DNA: TGCGCCAGCAGGGTTACAGTGAACACTGAAGCTTTCTTT. Its translation is CASRVTVNTEAFF.

This clone was detected a few times. The chain uses TRBV10-3 and TRBJ1-2, with 11 bases aligning to TRBD1. Germline trimming cut 6 bases from V and 6 bases from J; bases unmatched to any gene: 3. CDR3 length: 13 residues. The germline CDR1 and CDR2 sequences are ENHRY and SYGVKD. This chain's CDR3 is CAISGQGADGYTF. In DNA form, the CDR3 reads TGTGCCATCAGCGGACAGGGGGCTGATGGCTACACCTTC.

The V and J genes are TRBV7-3 and TRBJ2-7, with D perhaps TRBD1 (5 bases). Germline V lookup: CDR1 SGHTA, CDR2 FQGTGA. Trimming shortened V by 5 bases and J by 4 bases, and 9 bases separated the two germline ends. The CDR3 is 12 amino acids. The CDR3 spells CASSQDSYEQYV. The CDR3 nucleotides are TGTGCCAGCAGCCAAGACAGTTACGAGCAGTACGTC.

This clone came up a few times. This chain connects TRBV6-4 to TRBJ1-2; 7 nucleotides agree with TRBD1. From germline, CDR1 is MRHNA and CDR2 SNTAGT. The CDR3 has 15 residues. J gave up 4 bases and V 6 bases, and 11 bases lay outside the gene matches. CDR3 DNA: TGTGCCAGCAGCACTGGATCGGGACAGAGCTATGGCTACACCTTC. Residues: CASSTGSGQSYGYTF.

This clone has more than one count but fewer than ten. This CDR3 is also generated by other DNA sequences in the sample. The chain joins TRBV18 to TRBJ2-3; no clear D gene. Germline V gene lookup returns CDR1 KGHSH and CDR2 LQKENI. Trimming removed 1 base at V and 1 base at J, with 6 bases between. The CDR3 runs to 14 residues. The DNA for the CDR3 is TGTGCCAGCTCACCACAGGGCGGCACAGATACGCAGTATTTT. This sequence encodes CASSPQGGTDTQYF.

This clone occurred a few times. The rearrangement links TRBV27 to TRBJ1-1; possibly TRBD1 for D (6 bases). CDR3 length equals 13 residues. The germline V gene encodes CDR1 MNHEY and CDR2 SMNVEV (reference sequence). Trimming took off 3 bases at V and 10 bases at J, with 15 bases between the two ends. CDR3 nucleotide sequence: TGTGCCAGCAGTTTGGTACAGGGCTTGGGAGCTTTCTTT. Encoded protein: CASSLVQGLGAFF.

This clone was seen only once. This sequence joins TRBV7-2 and TRBJ1-2, with 9 nucleotides matching TRBD1. The trim removed 1 base at V and 0 bases at J, leaving 0 bases unmatched. CDR1 and CDR2 from the germline V gene are SGHTA and FQGNSA. CDR3 size: 15 residues. The CDR3 region is CASSLGDRANYGYTF. CDR3 nucleotides: TGTGCCAGCAGCTTAGGGGACAGGGCTAACTATGGCTACACCTTC. Complete variable domain (other parts from reference TRBV7-2 and TRBJ1-2): GAGVSQSPSNKVTEKGKDVELRCDPISGHTALYWYRQSLGQGLEFLIYFQGNSAPDKSGLPSDRFSAERTGGSVSTLTIQRTQQEDSAVYLCASSLGDRANYGYTFGSGTRLTVV.

The gene calls are TRBV28 and TRBJ1-2; 7 bases match TRBD1. The CDR3 has 15 residues. Trimming removed 6 bases from V and 1 base from J; junction bases left unmatched: 8. Germline V lookup: CDR1 MDHEN, CDR2 SYDVKM. The CDR3: CASSRPGQINYGYTF. The CDR3 region has the DNA TGTGCCAGCAGCCGACCGGGACAGATTAACTATGGCTACACCTTC.

This clone has more than one count but fewer than ten. The V call is TRBV10-3, the J call TRBJ2-2; tentative D call: TRBD2 (5 bases). From germline, CDR1 is ENHRY and CDR2 SYGVKD. V shed 0 bases and J shed 2 bases, with 10 bases lying between them. The CDR3 is 16 residues long. CDR3 residues: CAISESTGINTGELFF. CDR3 nucleotides: TGTGCCATCAGTGAGTCTACGGGGATCAACACCGGGGAGCTGTTTTTT.

This clone was recorded a few times. J is TRBJ2-5 and V is TRBV30; 9 nucleotides match TRBD2. Near its end, the DNA agrees better with TRBJ2-7, so the J call may be wrong. CDR1 is GTSNPN, CDR2 SVGIG, per germline (reference sequence). This CDR3 comprises 15 residues. CDR3 region: CAWSVPLAGSYEQYF. DNA for the CDR3: TGTGCCTGGAGTGTACCCCTAGCGGGGTCCTACGAGCAGTACTTC.

The chain joins TRBV29-1 to TRBJ2-1; no clear D gene. Germline V gives CDR1 SQVTM, CDR2 ANQGSEA. The V end lost 4 bases, the J end lost 0 bases, and 13 bases lay between the germline ends. The CDR3 has 15 amino acids. The CDR3 nucleotides read TGCAGCGTTGGGCACCCCCTACTCTCCTACAATGAGCAGTTCTTC. Translating it yields CSVGHPLLSYNEQFF.

This clone appeared a few times. The gene calls are TRBV4-1 and TRBJ1-3; D gene uncertain. The V end was cut by 1 base, the J end by 3 bases, with 7 bases between. The CDR3 covers 14 residues. Germline-derived CDR1 and CDR2 are MGHRA and YSYEKL. The chain's CDR3 is CASSQVFGGNTIYF. CDR3 in DNA: TGCGCCAGCAGCCAAGTTTTTGGTGGAAACACCATATATTTT.

This clone has ten or more counts. The V and J genes are TRBV11-2 and TRBJ2-3, with a possible D match to TRBD1 (5 bases). The V and J ends lost 2 bases and 8 bases respectively, with 11 bases between them. The CDR3 has 13 amino acids. Germline V gives CDR1 SGHAT, CDR2 FQNNGV. This CDR3 is CASSLSPQGTQYF. The CDR3 DNA sequence: TGTGCCAGCAGCTTAAGCCCCCAGGGTACGCAGTATTTT.

The table lists this clone with a few counts. This rearrangement joins TRBV4-1 to TRBJ2-1, with 15 bases matching TRBD2. The V gene's germline CDR1 is MGHRA and CDR2 YSYEKL. This CDR3 region has 17 residues. Trimming cost V 3 bases and J 6 bases; bases outside gene matches: 6. CDR3 DNA: TGCGCCAGCAGCCACGGACTAGCGGGGGGGTTCGGCAATGAGCAGTTCTTC. This encodes CASSHGLAGGFGNEQFF.

The chain combines TRBV18 with TRBJ1-6; no clear D. The V gene lost 3 bases and the J gene lost 7 bases, with 10 bases spanning the gap. This CDR3 is 14 amino acids long. Germline V lookup: CDR1 KGHSH, CDR2 LQKENI. The CDR3 DNA sequence: TGTGCCAGCTCACCGGAGAATGGGAATTCACCCCTCCACTTT. Amino acids: CASSPENGNSPLHF. The variable domain in full, completed from reference TRBV18 and TRBJ1-6, reads NAGVMQNPRHLVRRRGQEARLRCSPMKGHSHVYWYRQLPEEGLKFMVYLQKENIIDESGMPKERFSAEFPKEGPSILRIQQVVRGDSAAYFCASSPENGNSPLHFGNGTRLTVT.

The rearrangement joins TRBV5-1 to TRBJ2-1, with D unclear. V lost 4 bases and J lost 2, with 10 bases in between. CDR3 length: 14 residues. From germline, CDR1 is SGHRS and CDR2 YFSETQ. The CDR3 is CASSLQPPYNEQFF. The CDR3 DNA reads as TGCGCCAGCAGCCTACAACCCCCCTACAATGAGCAGTTCTTC. The complete variable domain, with remaining parts taken from reference TRBV5-1 and TRBJ2-1, reads KAGVTQTPRYLIKTRGQQVTLSCSPISGHRSVSWYQQTPGQGLQFLFEYFSETQRNKGNFPGRFSGRQFSNSRSEMNVSTLELGDSALYLCASSLQPPYNEQFFGPGTRLTVL.

This clone turned up a few times. This chain links TRBV7-9 with TRBJ2-6; unclear D gene. CDR1 is SEHNR and CDR2 is FQNEAQ in the germline V gene (reference sequence). Trimming took 1 base from V and 0 from J, leaving 7 bases between them. The CDR3 is made up of 16 amino acids. Here the CDR3 reads CASSLEGRSGANVLTF. CDR3 coding DNA: TGTGCCAGCAGCTTAGAAGGGCGCTCTGGGGCCAACGTCCTGACTTTC. The full variable domain, in which reference TRBV7-9 and TRBJ2-6 provide the parts outside the CDR3, is DTGVSQNPRHKITKRGQNVTFRCDPISEHNRLYWYRQTLGQGPEFLTYFQNEAQLEKSRLLSDRFSAERPKGSFSTLEIQRTEQGDSAMYLCASSLEGRSGANVLTFGAGSRLTVL.

This rearrangement joins TRBV7-7 to TRBJ2-1; the match to TRBD2 covers 11 bases. Germline V gene data show CDR1 as SSHAT and CDR2 as FNYEAQ (reference sequence). Trimming removed 1 base from V and 7 bases from J; junction bases left unmatched: 3. CDR3 length equals 15 residues. Here the CDR3 reads CASSLVAGGINEQFF. Written as DNA, the CDR3 is TGTGCCAGCAGCTTAGTAGCGGGGGGGATTAATGAGCAGTTCTTC.

The chain recombines TRBV5-4 with TRBJ1-1; D is perhaps TRBD1 (5 bases). Trimming took 0 bases from V and 1 from J, leaving 13 bases between them. Looked up from germline, CDR1 is SGHNT and CDR2 is YYREEE (reference sequence). The CDR3 is made up of 16 amino acids. In DNA, the CDR3 is TGTGCCAGCAGCTTGGGCCAGGGAAACTCGAACACTGAAGCTTTCTTT. Protein: CASSLGQGNSNTEAFF.

This clone came up a few times. The chain recombines TRBV6-1 with TRBJ1-2; a possible D gene is TRBD1 (6 bases). Trimming removed 7 bases from V and 3 bases from J, with 15 bases in between. The CDR3 is made up of 14 amino acids. Per germline, CDR1 MNHNS and CDR2 SASEGT. The CDR3 loop reads CASTGRTAYYGYTF. The CDR3 coding sequence is TGTGCCAGCACCGGAAGGACAGCTTACTATGGCTACACCTTC.

The sample holds a few counts of this clone. V and J are TRBV7-2 and TRBJ1-1; a weak D match, TRBD1 (5 bases). Trimming took off 3 bases at V and 7 bases at J, with 12 bases between the two ends. Looked up from germline, CDR1 is SGHTA and CDR2 is FQGNSA. The CDR3 extends over 13 amino acids. CDR3 sequence reads: CASSFKGTYEAFF. CDR3 nucleotides: TGTGCCAGCAGCTTCAAAGGGACGTATGAAGCTTTCTTT.

In this sample, this clone turned up a few times. The rearrangement uses TRBV7-9 and TRBJ2-3, with TRBD2 as a possible D gene (5 bases). CDR1 is SEHNR and CDR2 is FQNEAQ in the germline V gene (reference sequence). This CDR3 spans 16 amino acids. V dropped 8 bases and J dropped 3 bases, with 21 bases sitting between them. CDR3 sequence reads: CASFSRLALGTDTQYF. Here the CDR3 DNA reads TGTGCCAGCTTTTCCCGGCTAGCACTGGGTACAGATACGCAGTATTTT.

This clone was detected only a few times. The rearrangement links TRBV29-1 to TRBJ2-5; D gene ambiguous. Germline assignment: CDR1 SQVTM and CDR2 ANQGSEA. The CDR3 contains 11 residues. With 7 bases removed from V and 5 bases from J, the gap between germline ends came to 11 bases. CDR3 nucleotide sequence: TGCAGCGGGCGTCTGGGGGAGACCCAGTACTTC. Translation gives CSGRLGETQYF.